Below are 27 T cell receptor beta chains sequenced from a single sample in a study of blood T cell repertoires in COVID-19. Clones were read by immunoSEQ multiplex PCR, and TCRdb kept only the in-frame ones, dropping some. Of roughly 160,000 clones detected, roughly 86% appear once; the ten largest clones hold approximately 7%. The sample was peripheral blood. These receptors all come from a man aged 50 to 60 with active or convalescent COVID-19.

The DNA for the CDR3 is TGTGCCAGCAGTCCCAGGGAGGGACAGCCCCAGCATTTT. It specifies CASSPREGQPQHF. V usage is TRBV12-3 or TRBV12-4 and J usage is TRBJ1-5; TRBD1 might be the D (5 bases). V lost 5 bases and J 7 bases, leaving 12 bases between the germline ends. CDR3 length: 13 residues.

The gene calls are TRBV5-4 and TRBJ2-5; TRBD1 agrees at 8 bases. Trimming took 3 bases from V and 4 from J; bases not matched to a gene: 5. CDR1 is SGHNT and CDR2 is YYREEE in the germline V gene (reference sequence). The CDR3 totals 14 residues. The CDR3 nucleotides are TGTGCCAGCAGCTCCCAACAGGGGGGAGAGACCCAGTACTTC. It yields the protein CASSSQQGGETQYF.

CDR3 amino acids: CASSQTRTGRTYNSPLHF. The CDR3 region has the DNA TGTGCCAGCAGTCAGACCCGGACAGGGCGCACCTATAATTCACCCCTCCACTTT. This chain connects TRBV6-6 to TRBJ1-6; 8 bases map to TRBD1. This CDR3 has 18 amino acids. With 5 bases clipped from V and 2 bases from J, the junction kept 11 bases outside the gene matches. Germline V CDR1 and CDR2: MNHNY, SVGAGI (reference sequence).

This chain uses TRBV7-9 with TRBJ2-7; D unresolved. V was shortened by 4 bases and J by 3 bases, with 13 bases between the two germline ends. This CDR3 is 14 amino acids long. Germline CDR1 reads SEHNR; CDR2 reads FQNEAQ (reference sequence). The CDR3 region is CASSSTQAYYEQYF. The CDR3 DNA reads as TGTGCCAGCAGCTCTACCCAGGCTTACTACGAGCAGTACTTC. The whole variable domain, filled in from reference TRBV7-9 and TRBJ2-7, reads DTGVSQNPRHKITKRGQNVTFRCDPISEHNRLYWYRQTLGQGPEFLTYFQNEAQLEKSRLLSDRFSAERPKGSFSTLEIQRTEQGDSAMYLCASSSTQAYYEQYFGPGTRLTVT.

The V gene is TRBV9, the J gene TRBJ1-2; D is undetermined. V was clipped by 0 bases and J by 7 bases, with 13 bases between them. Germline loops: CDR1 SGDLS, CDR2 YYNGEE. The CDR3 loop spans 14 amino acids. The CDR3 DNA reads as TGTGCCAGCAGCGTAGGAACAGAAATGGGTGGCTACACCTTC. Translated: CASSVGTEMGGYTF.

The rearrangement uses TRBV6-4 and TRBJ2-7; 8 nucleotides line up with TRBD2. After removal of 5 bases from V and 0 bases from J, the junction contained 3 bases not matched to a gene. CDR1 is MRHNA and CDR2 is SNTAGT in the germline V gene. The CDR3 is made up of 14 amino acids. The chain's CDR3 is CASSPSGSSYEQYF. The DNA for the CDR3 is TGTGCCAGCAGTCCGAGCGGGAGCTCCTACGAGCAGTACTTC.

The chain is built from TRBV19 and TRBJ1-5, with 8 bases lining up with TRBD1. The CDR3 runs to 14 residues. Germline-derived CDR1 and CDR2 are LNHDA and SQIVND (reference sequence). V was pared by 8 bases and J by 3 bases, with 6 bases of the junction left unmatched. For the CDR3, the DNA is TGTGCCAGTGCCGGGACAGGAGCCAATCAGCCCCAGCATTTT. It translates to CASAGTGANQPQHF. The variable domain in full, with the rest retrieved from reference TRBV19 and TRBJ1-5, is DGGITQSPKYLFRKEGQNVTLSCEQNLNHDAMYWYRQDPGQGLRLIYYSQIVNDFQKGDIAEGYSVSREKKESFPLTVTSAQKNPTAFYLCASAGTGANQPQHFGDGTRLSIL.

The CDR3 DNA follows: TGCAGCGTTGAATTGGCTAGCGGGGGTCCAAGTTCCTACAATGAGCAGTTCTTC. The encoded protein is CSVELASGGPSSYNEQFF. The rearrangement joins TRBV29-1 to TRBJ2-1, with 10 bases identical to TRBD2. The CDR3 has 18 residues. In germline, CDR1 is SQVTM, CDR2 ANQGSEA. Germline trimming cut 2 bases from V and 1 base from J; bases unmatched to any gene: 11.

The genes are TRBV5-1 and TRBJ2-5; 8 nucleotides match TRBD1. This CDR3 has 17 amino acids. V shed 0 bases and J 5 bases; nucleotides not matched to a gene: 12. CDR1 is SGHRS and CDR2 is YFSETQ in the germline V gene. The CDR3 loop is CASSLEGRGRIQETQYF. The CDR3 nucleotides are TGCGCCAGCAGCTTGGAAGGCAGGGGGCGCATCCAGGAGACCCAGTACTTC.

V gene TRBV5-1 combines with J gene TRBJ2-1; 9 nucleotides line up with TRBD2. The V segment lost 2 bases and the J segment 6 bases; nucleotides outside the gene matches: 3. CDR3 length equals 14 residues. The V gene's germline CDR1 is SGHRS and CDR2 YFSETQ. The CDR3 DNA follows: TGCGCCAGCAGCTTAGCGGGGGGTTTCAATGAGCAGTTCTTC. Amino acids: CASSLAGGFNEQFF.

The chain links TRBV27 to TRBJ1-5; unclear D gene. Trimming took off 4 bases at V and 6 bases at J, with 19 bases between the two ends. Germline-derived CDR1 and CDR2 are MNHEY and SMNVEV (reference sequence). CDR3 length: 16 amino acids. The CDR3 DNA reads as TGTGCCAGCAGTTCCCTCCGGACTTTGGGAAGTCAGCCCCAGCATTTT. Its protein product is CASSSLRTLGSQPQHF.

V and J are TRBV11-3 and TRBJ2-5, with D possibly TRBD2 on 6 matching bases. Germline CDR1 SGHNT, CDR2 YENEEA. This CDR3 contains 13 residues. V was shortened by 8 bases and J by 9 bases, with 19 bases between the two germline ends. CDR3: CASRGGGVEAQYF. The CDR3 DNA reads TGTGCCAGCCGCGGCGGAGGGGTTGAGGCCCAGTACTTC.

The V gene is TRBV6-5, the J gene TRBJ1-1; D uncertain. Germline CDR1 reads MNHEY; CDR2 reads SVGAGI. Trimming cost V 8 bases and J 5 bases, with 15 bases left between them. The CDR3 spans 13 residues. The CDR3 nucleotides are TGTGCCAGCTTAACCTTTAGAGGAACTGAAGCTTTCTTT. Encoded protein: CASLTFRGTEAFF.

J is TRBJ1-3 and V is TRBV30; D is ambiguous. Germline-derived CDR1 and CDR2 are GTSNPN and SVGIG (reference sequence). Deletions cut 1 base from V and 3 bases from J, with 4 bases between. This CDR3 is 12 amino acids long. CDR3 loop: CAWSAFGNTIYF. The DNA of the CDR3 is TGTGCCTGGAGTGCCTTTGGAAACACCATATATTTT.

The DNA for the CDR3 is TGTGCCAGCAACGGAAACGGGGGGGACTACGAGCAGTACTTC. Encoded protein: CASNGNGGDYEQYF. The gene calls are TRBV6-6 and TRBJ2-7, with 8 positions matching TRBD2. Germline V lookup: CDR1 MNHNY, CDR2 SVGAGI (reference sequence). The CDR3 has 14 amino acids. Germline trimming cut 7 bases from V and 3 bases from J; bases unmatched to any gene: 8.

The V and J genes are TRBV6-2 or TRBV6-3 and TRBJ1-4; maybe TRBD1 (6 bases). Trimming stripped 4 bases from V and 8 bases from J, with 17 bases between. The CDR3 runs 15 residues. Germline V gene sequence: CDR1 MNHEY, CDR2 SVGEGT. The CDR3 spells CASSSGGGVSEKLFF. CDR3 coding DNA: TGTGCCAGCAGTTCTGGGGGGGGCGTATCCGAAAAACTGTTTTTT.

The V gene is TRBV7-9, the J gene TRBJ1-2; 7 bases agree with TRBD1. Germline CDR1 SEHNR, CDR2 FQNEAQ (reference sequence). J gave up 6 bases and V 1 base, and 11 bases lay outside the gene matches. The CDR3 totals 16 residues. CDR3 residues: CASSLVGWGTDDGYTF. The CDR3 DNA is TGTGCCAGCAGCTTAGTAGGGTGGGGGACAGACGATGGCTACACCTTC.

The rearrangement links TRBV9 to TRBJ1-3; no clear D gene. V dropped 0 bases and J dropped 2 bases, with 6 bases sitting between them. CDR3 length: 14 amino acids. Looked up from germline, CDR1 is SGDLS and CDR2 is YYNGEE. The CDR3 sequence: CASSVELTGNTIYF. The CDR3 DNA is TGTGCCAGCAGCGTAGAACTTACTGGAAACACCATATATTTT.

In this sample, this clone turned up a few times. The V call is TRBV6-5, the J call TRBJ1-2, with a possible D match to TRBD1 (5 bases). V lost 7 bases and J 2 bases, leaving 11 bases between the germline ends. The CDR3 sequence is 13 residues long. CDR1 is MNHEY and CDR2 is SVGAGI in the germline V gene. The CDR3 DNA sequence: TGTGCCAGCAAGTCTCCAGGGAACTATGGCTACACCTTC. Protein product: CASKSPGNYGYTF.

CDR3 residues: CASSTSSSRGTDTQYF. The CDR3 DNA reads TGTGCCAGCAGCACCTCCTCATCGCGAGGCACAGATACGCAGTATTTT. V is TRBV7-2 and J is TRBJ2-3, with D unclear. Trimming pared 5 bases from V and 1 base from J, leaving 16 bases between. In germline, CDR1 is SGHTA, CDR2 FQGNSA. The CDR3 runs to 16 residues.

The gene calls are TRBV5-6 and TRBJ1-1, with D possibly being TRBD1 (5 bases). V was shortened by 0 bases and J by 3 bases, with 9 bases between the two germline ends. The CDR3 runs 14 residues. In germline, CDR1 is SGHDT, CDR2 YYEEEE. CDR3 sequence: CASSLVKGHTEAFF. For the CDR3, the DNA is TGTGCCAGCAGCTTGGTGAAGGGGCACACTGAAGCTTTCTTT.

This sequence joins TRBV6-1 and TRBJ2-7; 11 positions agree with TRBD1. Looked up from germline, CDR1 is MNHNS and CDR2 is SASEGT. CDR3 length: 19 residues. J was trimmed by 2 bases and V by 3 bases; bases with no gene match: 15. In nucleotides, the CDR3 is TGTGCCAGCAGTGACCCGGACAGGGGGCGTGCAGGGGTAACCTACGAGCAGTACTTC. This sequence encodes CASSDPDRGRAGVTYEQYF.

V usage is TRBV2 and J usage is TRBJ1-2, with a tentative D call TRBD1 (5 bases). The CDR3 runs to 13 residues. Trimming cost V 5 bases and J 2 bases, with 9 bases left between them. Per the germline V gene, CDR1 is SNHLY and CDR2 is FYNNEI. The chain's CDR3 is CASSSGYNYGYTF. Here the CDR3 DNA reads TGTGCCAGCAGTTCAGGGTACAACTATGGCTACACCTTC.

The genes are TRBV7-9 and TRBJ1-6, with 8 positions matching TRBD1. This CDR3 is 15 amino acids long. Germline CDR1 SEHNR, CDR2 FQNEAQ (reference sequence). J gave up 7 bases and V 5 bases, and 7 bases lay outside the gene matches. CDR3 bases: TGTGCCAGCAGCGCAGGGGACAGGACCAATTCACCCCTCCACTTT. It yields the protein CASSAGDRTNSPLHF.

The chain recombines TRBV27 with TRBJ1-2; 9 bases are a match to TRBD1. Germline lookup yields CDR1 MNHEY and CDR2 SMNVEV (reference sequence). The CDR3 sequence is 14 residues long. The V and J ends lost 2 bases and 8 bases, in that order; junction bases with no gene match: 6. This CDR3 is CASSLRDRVGGYTF. CDR3 in DNA: TGTGCCAGCAGTTTACGGGACAGGGTAGGCGGCTACACCTTC.

This chain uses TRBV7-2 with TRBJ1-6; a possible D gene is TRBD1 (5 bases). The ends were cut back, 1 base at V and 7 bases at J, with 20 bases in the middle. Germline V lookup: CDR1 SGHTA, CDR2 FQGNSA. This CDR3 spans 18 amino acids. The CDR3 loop is CASSLVLGPQTINSPLHF. The DNA for the CDR3 is TGTGCCAGCAGCTTAGTTTTGGGGCCCCAGACCATAAATTCACCCCTCCACTTT. Filled out from reference TRBV7-2 and TRBJ1-6, the complete variable domain reads GAGVSQSPSNKVTEKGKDVELRCDPISGHTALYWYRQSLGQGLEFLIYFQGNSAPDKSGLPSDRFSAERTGGSVSTLTIQRTQQEDSAVYLCASSLVLGPQTINSPLHFGNGTRLTVT.

This clone was recorded once. The rearrangement uses TRBV10-3 and TRBJ1-1, with D unclear. The germline gives CDR1 ENHRY, CDR2 SYGVKD. Trimming took 10 bases from V and 0 from J, leaving 15 bases between them. This CDR3 contains 14 residues. CDR3 amino acids: CATKIEKVNTEAFF. The DNA for the CDR3 is TGTGCCACTAAGATAGAGAAAGTGAACACTGAAGCTTTCTTT.